This T cell receptor (beta chain) was captured by sequencing in a study of spatial heterogeneity in lung cancer. Across the study: Patients with untreated early-stage non-small cell lung cancer, numbering 55 to 80, were the donors.

The time point: blood at routine non-recurrence follow-up after resection. Whole RNA, which was extracted from tumor, nontumor lung tissue or frozen PBMC, was sequenced without any cell sorting. The CDR3 consists of 15 residues. Trimming cost V 6 bases and J 6 bases; bases outside gene matches: 12. All TCR cDNA molecules were individually tagged with a unique molecular identifier. In TCRdb, the 5' RACE reads were re-called with MiXCR into one record per CDR3 protein. Of roughly 3,000 distinct CDR3 sequences listed, about 19% are singletons. By its share, this clonotype is medium-sized. The receptor's source is a male donor with early-stage non-small cell lung cancer. Here the sequenced sample was PBMCs, taken at follow-up. This sequence joins TRBV12-3 or TRBV12-4 and TRBJ2-3; 7 bases fit TRBD2. This CDR3 is CASSRWDYLGDTQYF. Written as DNA, the CDR3 is TGTGCCAGCAGCCGATGGGACTACCTCGGGGATACGCAGTATTTT.